Detailed here is one T cell receptor beta chain. The same CDR3 also results from other DNA sequences found in this sample. The record originates from a study of shared clonotypes between healthy human individuals. After removal of 5 bases from V and 3 bases from J, the junction contained 3 bases not matched to a gene. The CDR3 is 14 residues long. Germline V lookup: CDR1 MDHEN, CDR2 SYDVKM. The assay was immunoSEQ multiplex PCR, and TCRdb's table has in-frame clones only and misses some. The repertoire includes fewer than 3 million clones, around 93% of them detected once, and more than 0.35% sits in the top ten.

This sequence was found in a man aged 18 to 30 in good health. Some clones in this sample may be carry-over from other donors' samples. Sequences were obtained from naive CD4+ T cells from PBMCs. Subset: CD45RA+ positively selected. The rearrangement links TRBV28 to TRBJ2-3, with 9 bases lining up with TRBD2. The CDR3 DNA reads as TGTGCCAGCAGTACTCTAGCGGGAACAGATACGCAGTATTTT. Its translation is CASSTLAGTDTQYF.